This T cell receptor beta chain was retrieved from a study of post-analysis software for immune sequencing data. Study information: The patients showed relapsing-remitting, secondary progressive and progressive-relapsing multiple sclerosis courses. General study results and limits: Samples from one preparation batch, clustered by F measure, grouped strongly together. Elevated frequency relative to controls characterized four or five TRBV segments in patients, TRBV5-6, TRBV5-1 and TRBV20-1 among them. Controls showed significantly higher normalized Chao1 diversity than did multiple sclerosis patients.

This clonotype has only one observation. The target antigen is unknown. Germline CDR1 and CDR2: SGHRS and YFSETQ. This CDR3 comprises 15 residues. J lost 9 bases, V lost 4 bases, and 14 bases had no gene match. Researchers reported that TCR beta cDNA libraries carried unique molecular identifiers. Starting from around 1 to 10 million T cells, the study yielded roughly 0.5 million cDNA molecules. MiXCR, run by TCRdb on the PCR reads, gives a single entry per CDR3 protein. Among 700,000 to 800,000 distinct CDR3 sequences, 25% to 30% were seen once, and the ten largest hold 0.56%. The gene calls are TRBV5-1 and TRBJ2-7, with TRBD2 matching over 9 bases. The sequence was collected from a girl aged 10-17 years with multiple sclerosis. Sequencing used blood. The chain's CDR3 is CASSPSDLAGQRQYF. In DNA, the CDR3 is TGCGCCAGCAGCCCCTCGGACCTAGCGGGGCAGAGGCAGTACTTC.